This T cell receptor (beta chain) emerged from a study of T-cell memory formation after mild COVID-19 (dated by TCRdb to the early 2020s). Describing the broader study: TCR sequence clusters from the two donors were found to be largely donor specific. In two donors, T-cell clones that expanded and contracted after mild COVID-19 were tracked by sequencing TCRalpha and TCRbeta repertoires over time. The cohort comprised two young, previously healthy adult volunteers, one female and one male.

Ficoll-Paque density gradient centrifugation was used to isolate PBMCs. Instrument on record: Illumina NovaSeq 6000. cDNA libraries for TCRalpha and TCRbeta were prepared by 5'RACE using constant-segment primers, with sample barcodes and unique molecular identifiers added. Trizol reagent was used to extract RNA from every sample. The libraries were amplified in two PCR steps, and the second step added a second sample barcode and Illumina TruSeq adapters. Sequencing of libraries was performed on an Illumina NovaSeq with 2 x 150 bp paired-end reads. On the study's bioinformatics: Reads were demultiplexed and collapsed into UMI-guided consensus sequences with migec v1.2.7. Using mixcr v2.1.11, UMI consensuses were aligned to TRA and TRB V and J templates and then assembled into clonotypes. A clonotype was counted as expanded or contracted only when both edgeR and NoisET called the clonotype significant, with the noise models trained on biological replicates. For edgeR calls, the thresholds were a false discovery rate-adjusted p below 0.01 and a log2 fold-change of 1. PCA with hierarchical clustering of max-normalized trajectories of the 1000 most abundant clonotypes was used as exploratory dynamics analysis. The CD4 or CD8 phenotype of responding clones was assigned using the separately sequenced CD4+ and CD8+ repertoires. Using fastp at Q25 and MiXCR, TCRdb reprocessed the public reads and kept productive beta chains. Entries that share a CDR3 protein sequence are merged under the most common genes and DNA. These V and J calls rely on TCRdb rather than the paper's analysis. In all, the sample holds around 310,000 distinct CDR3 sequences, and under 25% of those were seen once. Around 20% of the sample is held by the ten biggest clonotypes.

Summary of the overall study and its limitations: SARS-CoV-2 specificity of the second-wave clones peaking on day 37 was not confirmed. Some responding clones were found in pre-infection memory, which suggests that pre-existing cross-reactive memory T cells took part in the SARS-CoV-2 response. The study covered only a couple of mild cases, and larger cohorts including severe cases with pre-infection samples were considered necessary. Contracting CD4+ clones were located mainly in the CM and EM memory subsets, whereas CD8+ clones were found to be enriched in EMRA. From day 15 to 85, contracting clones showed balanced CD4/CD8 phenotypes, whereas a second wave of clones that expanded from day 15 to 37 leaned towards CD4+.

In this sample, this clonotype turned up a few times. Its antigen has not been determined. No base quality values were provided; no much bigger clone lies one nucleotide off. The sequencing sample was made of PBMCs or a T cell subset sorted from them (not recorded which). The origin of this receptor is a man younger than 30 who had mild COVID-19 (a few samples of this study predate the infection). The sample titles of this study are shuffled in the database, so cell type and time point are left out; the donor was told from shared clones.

This receptor has the CDR3 CASRKGPGEIYGYTF. The base sequence is TGCGCCAGCCGAAAGGGACCAGGGGAGATCTATGGCTACACCTTC. In this chain, TRBV5-1 is recombined with TRBJ1-2; the D gene is perhaps TRBD1, on 6 matching bases. Per the germline V gene, SGHRS is the CDR1 and YFSETQ is the CDR2. Deletion took 7 bases off V and 4 bases off J, with a span of 20 bases between the germline ends. From the cysteine up to the phenylalanine, the CDR3 has a length of 15 residues. Only the CDR3 DNA is retained, 45 bases long and in frame from the first base.